This TCR beta chain was obtained from a study of Graves' ophthalmopathy and Graves' hyperthyroidism. Across the whole study: Peripheral blood was gathered at first diagnosis, ahead of any treatment whatsoever.

This clonotype was seen at least ten times. Compared with germline, one end of the junction differs, possibly owing to a read error. Establishment of the diagnosis relied upon clinical symptoms, serum thyroxine, TRAb, thyroid ultrasound and orbital computed tomography. As the template, RNA transcripts were used to amplify TCR beta CDR3 regions. First-round RT-PCR with HTBI primers preceded a second-round multiplex PCR. TCRdb independently ran MiXCR on the multiplex PCR reads; one entry per CDR3 protein. The sample yields roughly 700,000 distinct CDR3 sequences, roughly two fifths seen once. Germline assignment: CDR1 LNHDA and CDR2 SQIVND (reference sequence). This CDR3 contains 14 residues.

The receptor comes from an adult man with Graves' ophthalmopathy. The chain recombines TRBV19 with TRBJ1-5, with 9 bases fitting TRBD1. The specimen was peripheral blood. As DNA, the CDR3 is TGCGCCAGCAGCACGGGGACAGGGAATCAGCCCCAGCATTTT. Translated: CASSTGTGNQPQHF.